This T cell receptor beta chain was retrieved from a study of siplizumab effects on memory and regulatory T cells. TCRdb's table, derived via immunoSEQ multiplex PCR, lists solely in-frame clones and lacks some. In the table there are some 110,000 clones, roughly 94% of which are singletons. V lost 5 bases, J lost 8 bases, and 15 bases lay in between. The CDR3 runs to 13 residues. CDR1 and CDR2 from the germline V gene are LNHDA and SQIVND (reference sequence). Sequencing used non-Treg CD4+ T cells sorted from blood. V is TRBV19 and J is TRBJ1-2, with D unclear. The receptor was isolated from a human donor in good health. The CDR3 is CASSVTRAGGYTF. The CDR3 nucleotides read TGTGCCAGTAGTGTCACAAGAGCGGGAGGCTACACCTTC.